The 31 T cell receptor beta chains below come from one sample, sequenced in a study of regulatory T cells in long-lasting Graves disease. The sample's time point: newly diagnosed GD, antithyroid drugs for less than 3 months. PBMCs were the source of the RNA used for TCR sequencing. Sequencing libraries for TCR beta were prepared with iRepertoire HTBI primers and Arm-PCR of CDR3 regions. One entry per CDR3 protein, called by TCRdb with MiXCR from the multiplex PCR reads. The data hold over 350,000 distinct CDR3 sequences, with around 16% observed a single time. This same sample was also part of a study on T cells in Graves' hyperthyroidism and ophthalmopathy.

Specimen: peripheral blood mononuclear cells (PBMCs), collected at new diagnosis, from a patient treated with antithyroid drugs. The receptors come from a woman between 35 and 50 years old with Graves disease.

This clonotype was counted at least ten times. The chain links TRBV7-6 to TRBJ2-1; the D gene is possibly TRBD1 (5 bases). Germline CDR1 reads SGHVS; CDR2 reads FNYEAQ. The V and J ends lost 0 bases and 9 bases respectively, with 9 bases between them. The CDR3 spans 13 residues. The CDR3 nucleotides read TGTGCCAGCAGCTTAGCAGGGGCTGGTGAGCAGTTCTTC. This gives the protein CASSLAGAGEQFF.

Only a few counts were recorded for this clonotype. The chain joins TRBV7-9 to TRBJ2-7; D remains unclear. This CDR3 has 12 amino acids. V lost 5 bases and J 3 bases, leaving 8 bases between the germline ends. The germline gives CDR1 SEHNR, CDR2 FQNEAQ (reference sequence). DNA of the CDR3: TGTGCCAGCAGCGGTCAGGACTACGAGCAGTACTTC. This sequence encodes CASSGQDYEQYF.

The count of this clonotype is one. The rearrangement joins TRBV7-9 to TRBJ2-2; TRBD1 aligns across 9 bases. Germline V gene data show CDR1 as SEHNR and CDR2 as FQNEAQ (reference sequence). The CDR3 is 15 residues long. V dropped 5 bases and J dropped 3; count of bases not matched to a gene: 4. CDR3 in DNA: TGTGCCAGCAGCCGAAGACAGGGGGACACCGGGGAGCTGTTTTTT. Protein: CASSRRQGDTGELFF.

This chain links TRBV5-4 with TRBJ2-7; 14 bases match TRBD2. V dropped 4 bases and J dropped 6; count of bases not matched to a gene: 15. The CDR3 has 18 residues. The germline V gene encodes CDR1 SGHNT and CDR2 YYREEE (reference sequence). CDR3 sequence (DNA): TGTGCCAGCAGCCTGGGGACTAGCGGGAGTACCCGATTGGTCGAGCAGTACTTC. Translated, it gives CASSLGTSGSTRLVEQYF.

This clonotype appeared many times. The rearrangement joins TRBV7-9 to TRBJ2-7; no clear D. This CDR3 region has 15 residues. Trimming pared 4 bases from V and 2 bases from J, leaving 15 bases between. Germline V CDR1 and CDR2: SEHNR, FQNEAQ (reference sequence). CDR3 DNA: TGTGCCAGCAGCTATACGACGTTGGGGACCTACGAGCAGTACTTC. Its protein is CASSYTTLGTYEQYF.

This clonotype was counted many times. V gene TRBV2 combines with J gene TRBJ2-5, with TRBD2 identical over 8 bases. Germline trimming cut 0 bases from V and 3 bases from J; bases unmatched to any gene: 9. The germline V gene has CDR1 SNHLY and CDR2 FYNNEI. This CDR3 spans 17 amino acids. CDR3 residues: CASSEALFVAGKETQYF. The DNA for the CDR3 is TGTGCCAGCAGTGAAGCGCTCTTCGTAGCGGGAAAAGAGACCCAGTACTTC. The variable domain in full, with the rest retrieved from reference TRBV2 and TRBJ2-5, is EPEVTQTPSHQVTQMGQEVILRCVPISNHLYFYWYRQILGQKVEFLVSFYNNEISEKSEIFDDQFSVERPDGSNFTLKIRSTKLEDSAMYFCASSEALFVAGKETQYFGPGTRLLVL.

The V and J genes are TRBV11-2 and TRBJ2-5; 9 nucleotides match TRBD1. V was clipped by 4 bases and J by 10 bases; unmatched bases: 16. The CDR3 totals 16 residues. Looked up from germline, CDR1 is SGHAT and CDR2 is FQNNGV. The CDR3 nucleotides read TGTGCCAGCAGCTCAAGAGGACAGGGGTTCTCTCGCGGCCAGTACTTC. Translated: CASSSRGQGFSRGQYF. Looking up the rest from reference TRBV11-2 and TRBJ2-5 gives the full variable domain: EAGVAQSPRYKIIEKRQSVAFWCNPISGHATLYWYQQILGQGPKLLIQFQNNGVVDDSQLPKDRFSAERLKGVDSTLKIQPAKLEDSAVYLCASSSRGQGFSRGQYFGPGTRLLVL.

This clonotype was recorded at least ten times. The chain combines TRBV28 with TRBJ2-5, with D possibly being TRBD1 (6 bases). V was trimmed by 6 bases and J by 5 bases, leaving 19 bases between them. Germline V CDR1 and CDR2: MDHEN, SYDVKM. The CDR3 sequence is 15 residues long. The CDR3 here is CASSVGQSSFETQYF. The CDR3 nucleotides are TGTGCCAGCAGCGTCGGACAGAGTAGCTTCGAGACCCAGTACTTC.

As to this clonotype: This may be a read error, as it is one base from a much larger clone. The chain joins TRBV12-3 or TRBV12-4 to TRBJ2-1; perhaps TRBD2 as D (5 bases). The CDR3 sequence is 17 residues long. V lost 2 bases to trimming and J lost 13 bases, with 27 bases between them. The CDR3 bases are TGTGCCAGCAGTTTAATCTCGGCAGCGGTTTACCAAGAGACCCAGTTCTTC. Its translation is CASSLISAAVYQETQFF.

This clonotype was found many times. The chain carries TRBV27 and TRBJ2-7; 7 nucleotides match TRBD2. The CDR3 spans 13 residues. Germline-derived CDR1 and CDR2 are MNHEY and SMNVEV (reference sequence). J was trimmed by 7 bases and V by 5 bases; bases with no gene match: 8. In DNA form, the CDR3 reads TGTGCCAGCAGTGGGGAGGGCTCCTGGGAGCAGTACTTC. Protein product: CASSGEGSWEQYF.

The chain combines TRBV5-1 with TRBJ2-1; a possible D gene is TRBD2 (6 bases). Germline V gives CDR1 SGHRS, CDR2 YFSETQ. Trimming cost V 4 bases and J 6 bases, with 11 bases left between them. The CDR3 runs to 13 residues. CDR3: CASSHGTPNEQFF. CDR3 nucleotide sequence: TGCGCCAGCAGCCACGGGACTCCCAATGAGCAGTTCTTC. The full variable domain, in which reference TRBV5-1 and TRBJ2-1 provide the parts outside the CDR3, is KAGVTQTPRYLIKTRGQQVTLSCSPISGHRSVSWYQQTPGQGLQFLFEYFSETQRNKGNFPGRFSGRQFSNSRSEMNVSTLELGDSALYLCASSHGTPNEQFFGPGTRLTVL.

At least ten counts were recorded for this clonotype. The chain links TRBV6-1 to TRBJ2-6; D is possibly TRBD1 (5 bases). The CDR3 is 15 amino acids. The germline V and J ends were trimmed by 6 bases and 0 bases, with 9 bases remaining between them. Germline values: CDR1 MNHNS, CDR2 SASEGT. In DNA form, the CDR3 reads TGTGCCAGCAGGACAGTAAGCTCTGGGGCCAACGTCCTGACTTTC. Translated, it gives CASRTVSSGANVLTF.

This clonotype was recorded many times. The chain carries TRBV20-1 and TRBJ1-5; D not resolved. The germline gives CDR1 DFQATT, CDR2 SNEGSKA (reference sequence). Trimming shortened V by 6 bases and J by 5 bases, and 17 bases separated the two germline ends. The CDR3 runs 14 residues. CDR3 bases: TGCAGTGCCAGATCCGCGGCGGATGATCAGCCCCAGCATTTT. Amino acids: CSARSAADDQPQHF.

The chain carries TRBV5-8 and TRBJ2-3; weak D call: TRBD2 (5 bases). The CDR3 runs to 21 residues. Germline V CDR1 and CDR2: SGHTS, YDEGEE. V was trimmed by 6 bases and J by 0 bases, leaving 32 bases between them. The CDR3 reads CASTRSSGGRGGPLSTDTQYF. CDR3 DNA sequence: TGTGCCAGCACCCGCTCCTCTGGCGGAAGAGGAGGTCCCCTGAGCACAGATACGCAGTATTTT.

In this sample, this clonotype turned up many times. This sequence joins TRBV18 and TRBJ2-1; 8 nucleotides line up with TRBD2. The CDR3 contains 14 residues. The V gene end was trimmed by 3 bases and the J gene end by 5 bases; junction bases not matched to a gene: 3. Germline CDR1 reads KGHSH; CDR2 reads LQKENI. The CDR3 nucleotides read TGTGCCAGCTCACCTACTAGCGGTCACAATGAGCAGTTCTTC. Its translation is CASSPTSGHNEQFF. Supplemented by reference TRBV18 and TRBJ2-1, the full variable domain reads NAGVMQNPRHLVRRRGQEARLRCSPMKGHSHVYWYRQLPEEGLKFMVYLQKENIIDESGMPKERFSAEFPKEGPSILRIQQVVRGDSAAYFCASSPTSGHNEQFFGPGTRLTVL.

The chain recombines TRBV7-9 with TRBJ2-5; 9 positions agree with TRBD2. Germline values: CDR1 SEHNR, CDR2 FQNEAQ (reference sequence). V was pared by 1 base and J by 2 bases, with 11 bases of the junction left unmatched. This CDR3 spans 18 amino acids. The CDR3 region has the DNA TGTGCCAGCAGCTTAGGGCTAGCGGGACCCATCCTACAAGAGACCCAGTACTTC. This encodes CASSLGLAGPILQETQYF.

This clonotype was detected ten times or more. The chain is built from TRBV29-1 and TRBJ2-7, with TRBD2 matching 10 bases. V lost 7 bases and J lost 6; bases outside the gene matches: 15. The CDR3 covers 15 residues. Germline V gene lookup returns CDR1 SQVTM and CDR2 ANQGSEA. Here the CDR3 DNA reads TGCAGCGCATCGGCCCTAGCGGGGGACGTTGGCGAGCAGTACTTC. Its protein is CSASALAGDVGEQYF.

This clonotype was counted many times. V and J are TRBV19 and TRBJ2-1, with 7 bases identical to TRBD2. Germline CDR1 and CDR2: LNHDA and SQIVND (reference sequence). The trim removed 7 bases at V and 3 bases at J, leaving 9 bases unmatched. CDR3 size: 15 residues. In nucleotides, the CDR3 is TGTGCCAGTACCCCCAGCGGGATTGACTACAATGAGCAGTTCTTC. This codes for CASTPSGIDYNEQFF.

The table lists this clonotype with a few counts. This chain uses TRBV5-6 with TRBJ1-1; D is unresolved. There are 16 residues in the CDR3. Germline V gene data show CDR1 as SGHDT and CDR2 as YYEEEE. With 0 bases removed from V and 4 bases from J, the gap between germline ends came to 16 bases. The CDR3 bases are TGTGCCAGCAGCTTGGCCGAGAACAGAGCAATCACTGAAGCTTTCTTT. It translates to CASSLAENRAITEAFF.

This clonotype has just a few counts. V gene TRBV9 combines with J gene TRBJ1-4, with D uncertain. The V end was cut by 4 bases, the J end by 10 bases, with 14 bases between. There are 13 residues in the CDR3. Germline lookup yields CDR1 SGDLS and CDR2 YYNGEE. CDR3 DNA: TGTGCCAGCAGCCTCCGAGTCGACGGAAAACTGTTTTTT. This sequence encodes CASSLRVDGKLFF.

This clonotype has at least ten counts. Here the CDR3 reads CASSLGRRQSYEQYF. The CDR3 bases are TGTGCCAGCAGCTTAGGTAGGCGACAGTCCTACGAGCAGTACTTC. This chain connects TRBV7-2 to TRBJ2-7; TRBD1 might be the D (5 bases). The V end lost 1 base, the J end lost 1 base, and 11 bases lay between the germline ends. Germline CDR1 is SGHTA and CDR2 is FQGNSA. The CDR3 is made up of 15 amino acids.

This clonotype showed up many times. The chain recombines TRBV28 with TRBJ2-1; 7 positions agree with TRBD1. This CDR3 has 14 residues. Germline CDR1 and CDR2: MDHEN and SYDVKM. V was clipped by 5 bases and J by 3 bases; unmatched bases: 4. Here the CDR3 reads CASSLGQYYNEQFF. Written as DNA, the CDR3 is TGTGCCAGCAGTCTGGGACAGTACTACAATGAGCAGTTCTTC.

This sequence joins TRBV6-1 and TRBJ2-1; D unresolved. Germline V gene lookup returns CDR1 MNHNS and CDR2 SASEGT. Trimming stripped 6 bases from V and 0 bases from J, with 15 bases between. The CDR3 sequence is 16 residues long. DNA for the CDR3: TGTGCCAGCAGGAACCCCTACTCTAGCTCCTACAATGAGCAGTTCTTC. Its protein is CASRNPYSSSYNEQFF.

This clonotype showed up many times. The V gene is TRBV2, the J gene TRBJ2-2; TRBD2 might be the D (6 bases). This CDR3 is built from 14 residues. Looked up from germline, CDR1 is SNHLY and CDR2 is FYNNEI. Trimming stripped 6 bases from V and 1 base from J, with 9 bases between. For the CDR3, the DNA is TGTGCCAGCAGGGGTAGCGGGAACACCGGGGAGCTGTTTTTT. The encoded protein is CASRGSGNTGELFF.

This clonotype was seen repeatedly, ten times or more. This chain uses TRBV14 with TRBJ2-7; D might be TRBD2 (6 bases). In germline, CDR1 is SGHDN, CDR2 FVKESK. With 4 bases removed from V and 5 bases from J, the gap between germline ends came to 9 bases. The CDR3 has 12 amino acids. The CDR3 bases are TGTGCCAGCAGCCTCTGGACTAACGAGCAGTACTTC. Translated: CASSLWTNEQYF.

This clonotype was detected a few times. The chain joins TRBV7-9 to TRBJ1-6; no definite D call. The ends were cut back, 7 bases at V and 5 bases at J, with 9 bases in the middle. CDR3 length: 13 amino acids. Germline CDR1 is SEHNR and CDR2 is FQNEAQ (reference sequence). Here the CDR3 reads CASNPGDNSPLHF. The DNA for the CDR3 is TGTGCCAGCAACCCCGGGGATAATTCACCCCTCCACTTT.

This clonotype was detected only a few times. The J gene is TRBJ2-3, the V gene TRBV10-3, with TRBD2 identical over 10 bases. The CDR3 spans 16 residues. The V gene's germline CDR1 is ENHRY and CDR2 SYGVKD. With 10 bases clipped from V and 3 bases from J, the junction kept 13 bases outside the gene matches. The CDR3 DNA reads as TGTGCCACCCGCCCAGGCAGCGGGAGGGCAACAGATACGCAGTATTTT. Protein: CATRPGSGRATDTQYF.

As regards this clonotype: This sequence may be a read error, since a much larger clone differs from it by one base. The V and J genes are TRBV12-3 or TRBV12-4 and TRBJ2-3, with D perhaps matching TRBD2 (7 bases). V lost 1 base, J lost 2 bases, and 22 bases lay in between. The CDR3 length is 19 residues. The CDR3 protein is CASSLVPGGGASATDTQYF. In DNA, the CDR3 is TGTGCCAGCAGTTTAGTACCTGGGGGGGGGGCTAGCGCCACAGATACGCAGTATTTT.

This clonotype was found many times. The V and J genes are TRBV27 and TRBJ2-1, with 7 bases matching TRBD2. CDR3 length equals 15 residues. Germline CDR1 is MNHEY and CDR2 is SMNVEV (reference sequence). J was trimmed by 0 bases and V by 4 bases; bases with no gene match: 3. CDR3 nucleotide sequence: TGTGCCAGCAGTTGGGGAGGGAGCTCCTACAATGAGCAGTTCTTC. Residues: CASSWGGSSYNEQFF.

This clonotype came up many times. This chain links TRBV20-1 with TRBJ2-3; D is perhaps TRBD2 (5 bases). CDR3 length: 10 amino acids. The germline gives CDR1 DFQATT, CDR2 SNEGSKA (reference sequence). Trimming pared 4 bases from V and 11 bases from J, leaving 10 bases between. CDR3 sequence reads: CSAISGEQYF. Written as DNA, the CDR3 is TGCAGTGCTATCAGCGGAGAGCAGTATTTT.

This clonotype was observed many times. The chain uses TRBV28 and TRBJ2-7; D gene uncertain. V lost 0 bases to trimming and J lost 8 bases, with 8 bases between them. Germline-derived CDR1 and CDR2 are MDHEN and SYDVKM. The CDR3 runs to 12 residues. In DNA form, the CDR3 reads TGTGCCAGCAGTTTATGGACGGGCCAGCAGTACTTC. Translated: CASSLWTGQQYF. The full variable domain, its missing parts supplied by reference TRBV28 and TRBJ2-7, is DVKVTQSSRYLVKRTGEKVFLECVQDMDHENMFWYRQDPGLGLRLIYFSYDVKMKEKGDIPEGYSVSREKKERFSLILESASTNQTSMYLCASSLWTGQQYFGPGTRLTVT.